This T cell receptor beta chain was identified during a study of cytomegalovirus exposure and HLA in healthy donors. The PCR had 60 Vbeta and 13 Jbeta primers. Sequencing was performed with immunoSEQ multiplex PCR; in TCRdb, only in-frame clones are kept and a portion is missing. The data contain 100,000 to 150,000 clones, roughly four fifths of them singletons. Worth noting for this clone: What it binds is unknown.

Study results and caveats: Information on immune exposure was restricted to one variable (CMV serostatus).

This CDR3 has 16 amino acids. V lost 5 bases and J lost 7; bases outside the gene matches: 8. Germline CDR1 is MDHEN and CDR2 is SYDVKM. What was sequenced was PBMCs. The chain employs TRBV28 and TRBJ2-3; 14 bases agree with TRBD2. This clonotype was sampled from a woman aged 45-59 years in good health and CMV-seropositive. This CDR3 is CASSPGLAGGINTQYF. The CDR3 coding sequence is TGTGCCAGCAGTCCTGGACTAGCGGGGGGCATCAATACGCAGTATTTT.